Listed below are T cell receptor beta chains from one sample, sequenced in a study of cytomegalovirus exposure and HLA in healthy donors. Profiled with immunoSEQ multiplex PCR; TCRdb holds only in-frame clones, not every one. Here the sample spans around 130,000 clones, about 8.5% being singletons. Source material: PBMCs. The receptors were sampled from a man aged 40-49 years in good health and CMV-seronegative. The CDR3 runs from the conserved cysteine through the conserved F or W. A D gene is named only where the DNA matches it firmly. Size tells how often a clone was seen (once, few, many) or the class of an expanded clone, and some rows leave it out.

>NA|TRBV5-1|TRBJ1-2|15|few
TGCGCCAGCAGCCTCGGACTGAAAGCTAACTATGGCTACACCTTC
CASSLGLKANYGYTF
>TRBD1|TRBV2|TRBJ2-2|23|few
TGTGCCAGCAGTGAAGCGAACCATCCCCTTCCCGGGACAGGGGGTGGTGGGACCGGGGAGCTGTTTTTT
CASSEANHPLPGTGGGGTGELFF
>NA|TRBV7-2|TRBJ2-7|13|few
TGTGCCAGCAGCTTAGCGGGGCGACGCGAGCAGTACTTC
CASSLAGRREQYF
>TRBD1|TRBV28|TRBJ1-2|14|NA
TGTGCCAGCAGTCGACAGGGCACTAACTATGGCTACACCTTC
CASSRQGTNYGYTF
>NA|TRBV5-4|TRBJ2-1|15|NA
TGTGCCAGCAGCCCCGGGGTGAGCTCCTACAATGAGCAGTTCTTC
CASSPGVSSYNEQFF
>NA|TRBV5-6|TRBJ2-5|14|few
TGTGCCAGCAGCTTGGAGCTGATGCAAGAGACCCAGTACTTC
CASSLELMQETQYF
>NA|TRBV6-6|TRBJ2-1|10|once
TGTGCCAGCAGTAGGGGTGAGCAGTTCTTC
CASSRGEQFF
>TRBD2|TRBV19|TRBJ2-2|16|few
TGTGCCAGTAGTATCTGGCGGGGGGCGCAAACCGGGGAGCTGTTTTTT
CASSIWRGAQTGELFF
>NA|TRBV4-2|TRBJ1-5|15|few
TGTGCCAGCAGCCAAGATCGGGGACTTAATCAGCCCCAGCATTTT
CASSQDRGLNQPQHF
>NA|TRBV27|TRBJ1-2|14|few
TGTGCCAGCAGTTTATCGGGAGGGGGATATGGCTACACCTTC
CASSLSGGGYGYTF
>NA|TRBV30|TRBJ2-1|14|NA
TGTGCCTGGGGTCTAGGGAGCTCCTACAATGAGCAGTTCTTC
CAWGLGSSYNEQFF
>NA|TRBV7-2|TRBJ2-3|15|NA
TGTGCCAGCAGCTCCATAGGGGTTTCCACAGATACGCAGTATTTT
CASSSIGVSTDTQYF
>NA|TRBV6-1|TRBJ2-1|13|NA
TGTGCCAGCAGCCCCCCCGGGGGTGGTGAGCAGTTCTTC
CASSPPGGGEQFF
>NA|TRBV1|TRBJ1-1|12|few
TGCACCAGCAGCGGGGGGGGCACTGAAGCTTTCTTT
CTSSGGGTEAFF
>NA|TRBV19|TRBJ1-4|15|few
TGTGCCAGTAGTACCCGGACTGCTAACAATGAAAAACTGTTTTTT
CASSTRTANNEKLFF
>TRBD2|TRBV28|TRBJ2-7|11|NA
TGTGCCAGCAGCCCGGGAGGGGAGCAGTACTTC
CASSPGGEQYF
>TRBD2|TRBV7-9|TRBJ2-7|13|few
TGTGCCAGCAGCTTAGGACTAGCAGGCGAGCAGTACTTC
CASSLGLAGEQYF
>TRBD2|TRBV9|TRBJ2-3|16|few
TGTGCCAGCAGCGTAGTTCGGGGGGGCCGTACAGATACGCAGTATTTT
CASSVVRGGRTDTQYF
>TRBD1|TRBV2|TRBJ2-1|13|few
TGTGCCAGCAGTTGGGACAGGGGAGGTGAGCAGTTCTTC
CASSWDRGGEQFF
>NA|TRBV29-1|TRBJ2-2|13|few
TGCACCGCGCGGCAGGGTGGCACCGGGGAGCTGTTTTTT
CTARQGGTGELFF
>NA|TRBV9|TRBJ2-7|12|few
TGTGCCAGCAGCCCCCGAGGGTACGAGCAGTACTTC
CASSPRGYEQYF
>NA|TRBV5-1|TRBJ2-2|17|NA
TGCGCCAGCAGCTTGCAGCCCGGACTCCTCAACACCGGGGAGCTGTTTTTT
CASSLQPGLLNTGELFF
>NA|TRBV6-5|TRBJ2-3|14|NA
TGTGCCAGCAGTTACGACGGGTACCCCAACTATCAGTATTTT
CASSYDGYPNYQYF
>TRBD2|TRBV6-4|TRBJ2-3|15|once
TGTGCCAGCAGTGTCGAGACTAGCGGCACAGATACGCAGTATTTT
CASSVETSGTDTQYF
>TRBD2|TRBV18|TRBJ2-5|18|NA
TGTGCCAGCTCACCGAGGACTAGCGGGGGGGCCTTCTCAGAGACCCAGTACTTC
CASSPRTSGGAFSETQYF
>TRBD1|TRBV19|TRBJ2-5|15|few
TGTGCCAGTAGTATTGCCAGGGGGCCGCAAGAGACCCAGTACTTC
CASSIARGPQETQYF
>TRBD2|TRBV5-4|TRBJ2-1|18|few
TGTGCCAGCAGCCGACTAGCGGGGGGGCCAGGGCCCTACAATGAGCAGTTCTTC
CASSRLAGGPGPYNEQFF
>NA|TRBV6-1|TRBJ1-3|14|few
TGTGCCAGCAGCCCGAGCGGGTCCGGAAACACCATATATTTT
CASSPSGSGNTIYF
>NA|TRBV19|TRBJ2-7|14|few
TGTGCCAGTAGTAATGGGGGCGGCTCCTACGAGCAGTACTTC
CASSNGGGSYEQYF
>TRBD1|TRBV6-5|TRBJ1-1|15|NA
TGTGCCAGCAGTTCGGACAGGGCGGTGGACACTGAAGCTTTCTTT
CASSSDRAVDTEAFF
>NA|TRBV6-5|TRBJ2-1|12|NA
TGTGCCAGCAGATCCCTAGCCGGTGAGCAGTTCTTC
CASRSLAGEQFF
>NA|TRBV7-3|TRBJ2-3|13|few
TGTGCCAGCAGCTTTAACCCGGGGAATACGCAGTATTTT
CASSFNPGNTQYF
>NA|TRBV7-9|TRBJ2-7|14|few
TGTGCCAGCAGCCCCACGCTTGAGGCTCAGGAGCAGTACTTC
CASSPTLEAQEQYF
>TRBD1|TRBV30|TRBJ2-7|14|NA
TGTGCCTGGAGTGCCGGGACAGGGAAGCACAAGCAGTACTTC
CAWSAGTGKHKQYF
>TRBD2|TRBV4-2|TRBJ2-1|19|NA
TGTGCCAGCAGCCAAGTCCTAAAAATAGCGGGGGGGCCCGGCAATGAGCAGTTCTTC
CASSQVLKIAGGPGNEQFF
>NA|TRBV6-5|TRBJ2-1|14|NA
TGTGCCAGCAGTAGGGACACCTCCTACAATGAGCAGTTCTTC
CASSRDTSYNEQFF
>NA|TRBV27|TRBJ2-5|13|NA
TGTGCCAGCAGCATACGGGTACAAGAGACCCAGTACTTC
CASSIRVQETQYF
>TRBD2|TRBV4-2|TRBJ2-1|20|NA
TGTGCCAGCAGCCAAGGGTTTGGGCTAGCGGGGGGGCCAGCCCACAATGAGCAGTTCTTC
CASSQGFGLAGGPAHNEQFF
>NA|TRBV5-1|TRBJ2-3|16|NA
TGCGCCAGCAGCTTGGAGGGCAGGGTAAGCACAGATACGCAGTATTTT
CASSLEGRVSTDTQYF
>NA|TRBV10-1|TRBJ1-1|15|NA
TGCGCCAGCAGTGACAAGGGGATGGAGAACACTGAAGCTTTCTTT
CASSDKGMENTEAFF
>NA|TRBV7-9|TRBJ2-3|14|many
TGTGCCAGCAGCTTAGGTCAGGGCACAGATACGCAGTATTTT
CASSLGQGTDTQYF
>NA|TRBV7-9|TRBJ2-5|16|few
TGTGCCAGCAGCTTAGTTTCCAGGGTCGTACAAGAGACCCAGTACTTC
CASSLVSRVVQETQYF
>TRBD1|TRBV9|TRBJ1-5|15|NA
TGTGCCAGCAGCGCTGGACAGGGTTTCGGACAGCCCCAGCATTTT
CASSAGQGFGQPQHF
>NA|TRBV11-3|TRBJ1-4|14|few
TGTGCCAGCAGCTTGACAGCAACTAATGAAAAACTGTTTTTT
CASSLTATNEKLFF
>TRBD1|TRBV6-5|TRBJ2-5|15|few
TGTGCCAGCAGTTACACGGACAGGGCGAGGGAGACCCAGTACTTC
CASSYTDRARETQYF
>TRBD2|TRBV11-2|TRBJ2-1|15|NA
TGTGCCAGCAGCTTAAGCGGGGGGCCCCCAAATGAGCAGTTCTTC
CASSLSGGPPNEQFF
>TRBD1|TRBV9|TRBJ2-7|15|few
TGTGCCAGCAGCTTTCCCGGGACAGGGATATACGAGCAGTACTTC
CASSFPGTGIYEQYF
>NA|TRBV5-1|TRBJ1-1|15|few
TGCGCCAGCAGCTTGTTCCTGAACTCAAACACTGAAGCTTTCTTT
CASSLFLNSNTEAFF
>NA|TRBV2|TRBJ2-1|17|few
TGTGCCAGCAGTGTCCCTCGAGGGGGGGCCTCCTACAATGAGCAGTTCTTC
CASSVPRGGASYNEQFF
>TRBD2|TRBV7-7|TRBJ2-3|14|few
TGTGCCAGCAGCTTAGAGTCTAGCGGGGGAAAACAGTATTTT
CASSLESSGGKQYF
>NA|TRBV19|TRBJ1-4|15|few
TGTGCCAGTAGTATGGGAGGTGCAACTAATGAAAAACTGTTTTTT
CASSMGGATNEKLFF